This TCR beta chain appears in the sequencing data of a study of cytomegalovirus exposure and HLA in healthy donors. The wider study: Samples from HLA-typed donors yielded about 86 million unique TCRs in an early data release.

Points on this clone: Its antigen remains unidentified.

The germline gives CDR1 KGHSH, CDR2 LQKENI. V gave up 3 bases and J gave up 3 bases; unmatched junction bases: 3. CDR3 length: 14 amino acids. Study-level points and caveats: Sequencing likely produced, as an artifact, a cluster of highly shared sequence variants. Earlier analysis yielded a pattern in which most TCR beta V segments were productive about 87% or about 30% of the time. In a later analysis, specific HLA alleles were associated with 15,000 to 20,000 TCR beta sequences at a 0.05 false discovery rate.

PCR employed 60 Vbeta and 13 Jbeta primers. Sequencing used immunoSEQ multiplex PCR; TCRdb keeps in-frame clones, though not all of them. The repertoire consists of about 140,000 clones, with over 70% occurring once and the leading ten covering 4.5%. This TCR was recovered from a man between 35 and 55 years old in good health and CMV-seronegative. Sample: PBMCs. The V call is TRBV18, the J call TRBJ2-7, with 9 bases lining up with TRBD1. This chain's CDR3 is CASSPRTGDYEQYF. Here the CDR3 DNA reads TGTGCCAGCTCACCGAGGACAGGGGACTACGAGCAGTACTTC. The full variable domain, its missing parts supplied by reference TRBV18 and TRBJ2-7, is NAGVMQNPRHLVRRRGQEARLRCSPMKGHSHVYWYRQLPEEGLKFMVYLQKENIIDESGMPKERFSAEFPKEGPSILRIQQVVRGDSAAYFCASSPRTGDYEQYFGPGTRLTVT.